This T cell receptor (beta chain) was retrieved from a study of Ad26.COV2.S vaccination and SARS-CoV-2 variants. A note on this clone: What it recognizes is unknown.

TCRdb's table, derived via immunoSEQ multiplex PCR, lists solely in-frame clones and lacks some. The table records approximately 240,000 clones, 85% to 90% of them present only once. General study points: Among vaccine recipients, spike-specific TCR breadth exceeded that of placebo recipients. For non-spike TCRs, breadth in vaccine recipients resembled that in placebo recipients. Total T cell responses, in the TCR breadth and depth analyses, may have been underestimated.

There are 16 residues in the CDR3. Germline V gene sequence: CDR1 MNHEY, CDR2 SMNVEV (reference sequence). The V gene lost 10 bases and the J gene lost 5 bases, with 26 bases spanning the gap. Treatment specified: some 20 received Ad26.COV2.S at low or high dose, single or two shots; about 5 received placebo; per-sample allocation not given. Day 63 following the first vaccine or placebo injection was when the samples were taken. This chain uses TRBV27 with TRBJ2-5; possible D gene TRBD2, 7 bases. Source: peripheral blood, taken in a trial of Ad26.COV2.S vaccine versus placebo. The sequence was collected from a person between 18 and 59 years old who received the Ad26.COV2.S COVID-19 vaccine or a placebo. The CDR3 protein is CATRRGRDSLRETQYF. Written as DNA, the CDR3 is TGTGCCACCCGAAGGGGGAGGGACTCCCTGAGGGAGACCCAGTACTTC.